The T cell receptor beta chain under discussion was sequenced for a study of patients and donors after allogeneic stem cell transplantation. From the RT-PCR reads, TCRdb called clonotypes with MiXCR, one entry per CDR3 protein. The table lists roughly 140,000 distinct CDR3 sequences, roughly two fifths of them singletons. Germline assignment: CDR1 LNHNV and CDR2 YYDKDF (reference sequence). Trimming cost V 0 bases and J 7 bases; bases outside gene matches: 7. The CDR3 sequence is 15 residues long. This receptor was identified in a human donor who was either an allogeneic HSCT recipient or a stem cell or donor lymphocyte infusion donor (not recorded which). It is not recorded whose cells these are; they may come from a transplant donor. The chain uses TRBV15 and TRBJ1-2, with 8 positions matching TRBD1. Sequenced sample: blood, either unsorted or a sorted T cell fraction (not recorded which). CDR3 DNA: TGTGCCACCAGCAGAGACCTGGGACAGGCCGGTGGCTACACCTTC. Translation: CATSRDLGQAGGYTF.